Here is one T cell receptor (beta chain) with its context. With random hexamers, reverse transcription was performed on roughly 0.45 to 1 ug of RNA. TCRdb recomputed calls from the immunoSEQ multiplex PCR reads with MiXCR, one row per CDR3 protein. The sample has about 150,000 distinct CDR3 sequences; roughly 96% are singletons. The data were taken from a study of CD8 T cells in Susac syndrome. On the study more broadly: When blood was collected, patients with Susac syndrome were therapy-naive, were taking corticosteroids, or were receiving intravenous immunoglobulin alone.

Trimming pared 6 bases from V and 3 bases from J, leaving 15 bases between. The CDR3 is 13 residues long. Looked up from germline, CDR1 is DFQATT and CDR2 is SNEGSKA (reference sequence). The sample was CD4+ T cells from PBMCs. The sequence was collected from a human donor with Susac syndrome. The chain recombines TRBV20-1 with TRBJ2-7; D may correspond to TRBD1 or TRBD2 (6 bases each). CDR3 coding DNA: TGCAGTGCCTCACAGGGAGGTGGCTACGAGCAGTACTTC. It encodes CSASQGGGYEQYF.